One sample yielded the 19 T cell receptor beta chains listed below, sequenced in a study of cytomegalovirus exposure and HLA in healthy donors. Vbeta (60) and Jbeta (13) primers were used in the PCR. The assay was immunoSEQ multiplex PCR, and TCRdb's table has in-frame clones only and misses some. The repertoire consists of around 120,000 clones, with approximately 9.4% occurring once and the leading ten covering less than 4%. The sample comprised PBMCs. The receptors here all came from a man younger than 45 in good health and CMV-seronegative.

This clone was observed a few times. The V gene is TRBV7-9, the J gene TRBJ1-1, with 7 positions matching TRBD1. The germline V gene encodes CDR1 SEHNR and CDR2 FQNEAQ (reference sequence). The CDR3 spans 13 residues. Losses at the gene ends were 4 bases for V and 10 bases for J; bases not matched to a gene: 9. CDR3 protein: CASSSGTVPGAFF. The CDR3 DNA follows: TGTGCCAGCAGCTCAGGGACAGTCCCGGGAGCTTTCTTT.

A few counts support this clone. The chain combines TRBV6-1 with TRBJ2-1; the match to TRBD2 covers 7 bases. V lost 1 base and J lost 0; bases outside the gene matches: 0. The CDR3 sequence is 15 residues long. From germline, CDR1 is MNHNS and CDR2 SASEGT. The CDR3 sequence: CASSEVAGSYNEQFF. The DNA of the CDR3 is TGTGCCAGCAGTGAAGTAGCGGGCTCCTACAATGAGCAGTTCTTC.

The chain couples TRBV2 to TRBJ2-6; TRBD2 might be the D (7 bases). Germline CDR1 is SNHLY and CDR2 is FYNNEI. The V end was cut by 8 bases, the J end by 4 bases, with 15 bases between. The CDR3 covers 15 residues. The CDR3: CASGRGAWGANVLTF. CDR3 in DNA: TGTGCCAGCGGCCGGGGGGCTTGGGGGGCCAACGTCCTGACTTTC.

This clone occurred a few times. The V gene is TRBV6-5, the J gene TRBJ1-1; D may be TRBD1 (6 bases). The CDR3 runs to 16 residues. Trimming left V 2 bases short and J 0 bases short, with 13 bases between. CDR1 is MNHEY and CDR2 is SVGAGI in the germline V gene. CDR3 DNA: TGTGCCAGCAGTTACGCCTTCAGGGGTCTGAACACTGAAGCTTTCTTT. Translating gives CASSYAFRGLNTEAFF.

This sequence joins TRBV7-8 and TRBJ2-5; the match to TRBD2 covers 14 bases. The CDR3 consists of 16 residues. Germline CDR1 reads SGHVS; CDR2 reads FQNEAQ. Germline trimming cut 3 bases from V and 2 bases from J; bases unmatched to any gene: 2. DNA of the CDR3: TGTGCCAGCAGCTTCGGACTAGCGGGAGGTCAAGAGACCCAGTACTTC. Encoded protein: CASSFGLAGGQETQYF.

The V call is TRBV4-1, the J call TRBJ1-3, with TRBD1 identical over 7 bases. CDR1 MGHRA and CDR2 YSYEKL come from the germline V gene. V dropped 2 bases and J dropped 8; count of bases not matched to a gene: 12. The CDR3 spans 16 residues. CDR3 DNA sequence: TGCGCCAGCAGCCAATACCCCCAGGGGGAGGCAGACACCATATATTTT. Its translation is CASSQYPQGEADTIYF.

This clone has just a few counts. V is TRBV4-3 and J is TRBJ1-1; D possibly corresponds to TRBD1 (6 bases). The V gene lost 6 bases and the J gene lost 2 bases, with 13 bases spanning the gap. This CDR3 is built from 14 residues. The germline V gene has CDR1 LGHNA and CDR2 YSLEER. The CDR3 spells CASRAGASNTEAFF. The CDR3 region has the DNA TGCGCCAGCAGGGCAGGGGCTTCTAACACTGAAGCTTTCTTT.

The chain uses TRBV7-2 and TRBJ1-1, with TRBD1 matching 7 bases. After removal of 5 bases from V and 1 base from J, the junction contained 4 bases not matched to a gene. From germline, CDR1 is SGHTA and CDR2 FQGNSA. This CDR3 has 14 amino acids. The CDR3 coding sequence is TGTGCCAGCAGCACCGCAGGGGGGAACACTGAAGCTTTCTTT. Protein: CASSTAGGNTEAFF.

Here the CDR3 reads CASSQDFYRQETQYF. The CDR3, as DNA: TGTGCCAGCAGCCAAGATTTTTACAGACAAGAGACCCAGTACTTC. This chain uses TRBV4-2 with TRBJ2-5; D is ambiguous. The germline CDR1 and CDR2 sequences are LGHNA and YNFKEQ. The V end was cut by 0 bases, the J end by 2 bases, with 10 bases between. The CDR3 totals 15 residues.

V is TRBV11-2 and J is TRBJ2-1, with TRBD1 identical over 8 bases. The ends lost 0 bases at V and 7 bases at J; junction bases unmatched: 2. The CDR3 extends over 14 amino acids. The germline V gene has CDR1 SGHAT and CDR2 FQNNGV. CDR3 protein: CASSLDRGQNEQFF. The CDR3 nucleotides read TGTGCCAGCAGCTTAGACAGGGGGCAAAATGAGCAGTTCTTC.

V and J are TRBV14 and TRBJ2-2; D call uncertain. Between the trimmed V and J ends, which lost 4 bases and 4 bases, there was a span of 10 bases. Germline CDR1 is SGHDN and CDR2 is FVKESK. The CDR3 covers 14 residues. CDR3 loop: CASSRPLSTGELFF. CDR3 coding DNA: TGTGCCAGCAGCCGCCCCCTCAGCACCGGGGAGCTGTTTTTT.

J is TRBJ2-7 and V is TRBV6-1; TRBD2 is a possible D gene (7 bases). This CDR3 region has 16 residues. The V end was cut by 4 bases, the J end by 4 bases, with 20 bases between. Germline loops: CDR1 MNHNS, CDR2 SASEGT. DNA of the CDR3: TGTGCCAGCAGTGCGGACCAGTGGGGGGGGCGATACGAGCAGTACTTC. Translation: CASSADQWGGRYEQYF.

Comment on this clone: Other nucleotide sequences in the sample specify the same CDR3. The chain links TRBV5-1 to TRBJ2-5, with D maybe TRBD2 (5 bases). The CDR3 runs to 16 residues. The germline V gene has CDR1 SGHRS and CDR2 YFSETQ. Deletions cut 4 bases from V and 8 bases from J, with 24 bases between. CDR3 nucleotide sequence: TGCGCCAGCAGCCGAGGTAACATCGCGGGTTGGGAAACCCAGTACTTC. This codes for CASSRGNIAGWETQYF.

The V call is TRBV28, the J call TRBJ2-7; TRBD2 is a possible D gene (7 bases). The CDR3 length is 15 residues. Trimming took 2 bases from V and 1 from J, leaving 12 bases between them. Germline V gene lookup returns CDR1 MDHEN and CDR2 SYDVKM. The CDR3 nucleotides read TGTGCCAGCAGTTTAGGGGGGGGCCAATCCTACGAGCAGTACTTC. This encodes CASSLGGGQSYEQYF.

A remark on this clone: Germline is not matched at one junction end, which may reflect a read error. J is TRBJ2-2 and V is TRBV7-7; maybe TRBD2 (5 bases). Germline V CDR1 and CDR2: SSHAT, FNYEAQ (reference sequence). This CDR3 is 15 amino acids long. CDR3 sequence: CASSLRGKNTGELFF. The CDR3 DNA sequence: TGTGCTAGCAGCTTGCGAGGGAAGAACACCGGGGAGCTGTTTTTT.

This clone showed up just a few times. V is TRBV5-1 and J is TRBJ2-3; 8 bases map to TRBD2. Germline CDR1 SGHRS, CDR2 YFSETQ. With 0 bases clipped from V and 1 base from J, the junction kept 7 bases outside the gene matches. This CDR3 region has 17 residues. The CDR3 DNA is TGCGCCAGCAGCTTGGTCGGGAGGGTCCCCCGCACAGATACGCAGTATTTT. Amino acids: CASSLVGRVPRTDTQYF.

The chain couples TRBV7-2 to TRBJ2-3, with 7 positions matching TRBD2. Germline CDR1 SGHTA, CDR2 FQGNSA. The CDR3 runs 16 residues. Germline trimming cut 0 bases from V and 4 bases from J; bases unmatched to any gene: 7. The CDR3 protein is CASSLAGPGGPDTQYF. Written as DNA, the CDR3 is TGTGCCAGCAGCTTAGCGGGACCGGGGGGACCAGATACGCAGTATTTT. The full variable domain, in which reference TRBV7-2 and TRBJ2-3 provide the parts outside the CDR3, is GAGVSQSPSNKVTEKGKDVELRCDPISGHTALYWYRQSLGQGLEFLIYFQGNSAPDKSGLPSDRFSAERTGGSVSTLTIQRTQQEDSAVYLCASSLAGPGGPDTQYFGPGTRLTVL.

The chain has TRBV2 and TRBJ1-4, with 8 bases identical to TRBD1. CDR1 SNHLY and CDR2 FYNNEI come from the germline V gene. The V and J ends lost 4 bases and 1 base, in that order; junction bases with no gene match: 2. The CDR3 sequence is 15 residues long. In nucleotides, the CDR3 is TGTGCCAGCAGTGGACAGGGGCAAACTAATGAAAAACTGTTTTTT. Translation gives CASSGQGQTNEKLFF.

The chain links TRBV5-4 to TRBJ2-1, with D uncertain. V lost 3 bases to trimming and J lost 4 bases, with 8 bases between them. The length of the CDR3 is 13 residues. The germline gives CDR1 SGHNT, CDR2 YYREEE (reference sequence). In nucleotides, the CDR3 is TGTGCCAGCAGCTCCCTCCGGTACAATGAGCAGTTCTTC. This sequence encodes CASSSLRYNEQFF.